What follows are 28 T cell receptor beta chains derived from one specimen sequenced in a study of shared clonotypes between healthy human individuals. Method: immunoSEQ multiplex PCR; TCRdb's copy keeps in-frame clones and lacks some. The sample has 500,000 to 650,000 clones, just over 75% seen once. The sequenced sample consisted of PBMCs. All receptors come from a woman aged 40 to 50 in good health. Some clones in this sample may be carry-over from other donors' samples.

The chain has TRBV11-2 and TRBJ2-3; 7 nucleotides match TRBD2. Germline-derived CDR1 and CDR2 are SGHAT and FQNNGV. Trimming cost V 0 bases and J 2 bases; bases outside gene matches: 5. This CDR3 is built from 16 residues. CDR3 loop: CASSLDGAGATDTQYF. CDR3 bases: TGTGCCAGCAGCTTAGATGGGGCGGGAGCCACAGATACGCAGTATTTT.

The rearrangement uses TRBV11-1 and TRBJ2-2; 7 bases fit TRBD1. There are 17 residues in the CDR3. The germline V gene has CDR1 SGHAT and CDR2 FQDESV (reference sequence). The junction had 12 bases not matched to a gene; V was cut back by 6 bases and J by 2 bases. The CDR3 sequence is CASRATGTEINTGELFF. In DNA, the CDR3 is TGTGCCAGCAGAGCGACCGGGACAGAAATCAACACCGGGGAGCTGTTTTTT. The whole variable domain, remainder taken from reference TRBV11-1 and TRBJ2-2, is EAEVAQSPRYKITEKSQAVAFWCDPISGHATLYWYRQILGQGPELLVQFQDESVVDDSQLPKDRFSAERLKGVDSTLKIQPAELGDSAMYLCASRATGTEINTGELFFGEGSRLTVL.

J is TRBJ2-1 and V is TRBV28, with D tentatively TRBD1 (6 bases). The CDR3 runs 15 residues. The V gene lost 2 bases and the J gene lost 9 bases, with 17 bases spanning the gap. CDR1 is MDHEN and CDR2 is SYDVKM in the germline V gene. CDR3 sequence: CASSLVRTAWGEQFF. Here the CDR3 DNA reads TGTGCCAGCAGTTTAGTTCGGACAGCTTGGGGTGAGCAGTTCTTC.

On this clone: This may be a read error, as it is one base from a much larger clone. The chain has TRBV7-2 and TRBJ1-5, with D tentatively TRBD1 (5 bases). V was shortened by 1 base and J by 6 bases, with 13 bases between the two germline ends. CDR1 is SGHTA, CDR2 FQGNSA, per germline. CDR3 size: 15 residues. In DNA, the CDR3 is TGTGCCAGCAGCTTAGGGGTCAGGGAAAGTCAGCCCCAGCATTTT. This translates into CASSLGVRESQPQHF.

The chain combines TRBV7-2 with TRBJ2-3; 13 nucleotides line up with TRBD2. The CDR3 length is 19 residues. V dropped 4 bases and J dropped 0; count of bases not matched to a gene: 10. Germline values: CDR1 SGHTA, CDR2 FQGNSA. CDR3 DNA sequence: TGTGCCAGCAGCTCACCTCCGGGACTAGCGGGAACTAGCACAGATACGCAGTATTTT. Translation: CASSSPPGLAGTSTDTQYF.

This clone was seen more than once but under ten times. The same CDR3 can be traced to other DNA sequences in this sample. CDR3 protein: CASSLFLAGGEETQYF. CDR3 nucleotides: TGCGCCAGCAGCTTGTTCCTAGCGGGAGGGGAGGAGACCCAGTACTTC. The chain uses TRBV5-1 and TRBJ2-5; 12 bases are a match to TRBD2. The junction had 6 bases not matched to a gene; V was cut back by 1 base and J by 5 bases. In germline, CDR1 is SGHRS, CDR2 YFSETQ. CDR3 size: 16 residues.

V and J are TRBV9 and TRBJ2-5; the D is unclear. The V gene's germline CDR1 is SGDLS and CDR2 YYNGEE. V was pared by 0 bases and J by 3 bases, with 18 bases between. The CDR3 loop spans 17 amino acids. CDR3 amino acids: CASSVAASLESKETQYF. The CDR3 DNA follows: TGTGCCAGCAGCGTAGCTGCCAGCTTAGAGTCCAAAGAGACCCAGTACTTC.

The CDR3 sequence: CASSLWQGAYEQYF. For the CDR3, the DNA is TGCGCCAGCAGCTTGTGGCAGGGAGCCTACGAGCAGTACTTC. This chain links TRBV5-1 with TRBJ2-7; the D call may be TRBD1 or TRBD2 (5 bases each). The CDR3 spans 14 residues. Trimming removed 1 base at V and 2 bases at J, with 10 bases between. Germline CDR1 and CDR2: SGHRS and YFSETQ.

The CDR3 region is CASSQDHRGGYTF. The CDR3 DNA reads as TGCGCCAGCAGCCAAGACCACAGGGGAGGCTACACCTTC. The V call is TRBV4-1, the J call TRBJ1-2; 7 bases fit TRBD1. Germline V lookup: CDR1 MGHRA, CDR2 YSYEKL. Unmatched junction bases numbered 3, after V lost 0 bases and J lost 8 bases. The CDR3 loop spans 13 amino acids.

The V and J genes are TRBV5-1 and TRBJ2-7; possible D gene TRBD2, 6 bases. CDR1 and CDR2 (germline): SGHRS, YFSETQ. The CDR3 has 15 residues. V lost 0 bases to trimming and J lost 0 bases, with 10 bases between them. CDR3 sequence reads: CASSLGQGLSYEQYF. The CDR3, as DNA: TGCGCCAGCAGCTTGGGGCAGGGACTCTCCTACGAGCAGTACTTC.

In this sample, this clone turned up many times. This rearrangement joins TRBV28 to TRBJ1-2; D gene ambiguous. Germline V gene lookup returns CDR1 MDHEN and CDR2 SYDVKM. V lost 3 bases to trimming and J lost 3 bases, with 8 bases between them. The CDR3 is 13 residues long. The DNA for the CDR3 is TGTGCCAGCAGTTTCGAAGGGCACTATGGCTACACCTTC. It yields the protein CASSFEGHYGYTF.

On this clone: Other nucleotide sequences in the sample specify the same CDR3. V is TRBV28 and J is TRBJ2-1, with 12 bases fitting TRBD2. The CDR3 totals 17 residues. Trimming took 4 bases from V and 4 from J; bases not matched to a gene: 8. Germline CDR1 reads MDHEN; CDR2 reads SYDVKM. The CDR3 nucleotides are TGTGCCAGCAGTTCGCCGGGACTAGCGGGCCTATACAATGAGCAGTTCTTC. It encodes CASSSPGLAGLYNEQFF.

V is TRBV14 and J is TRBJ2-1, with no clear D. The V gene's germline CDR1 is SGHDN and CDR2 FVKESK. This CDR3 region has 16 residues. V lost 1 base and J lost 5, with 15 bases in between. DNA for the CDR3: TGTGCCAGCAGCCAAGTCTTCCGATTTCGGAACAATGAGCAGTTCTTC. Protein sequence: CASSQVFRFRNNEQFF.

A word on this clone: A much larger clone differs from this one at a single base, so this may be a read error. The rearrangement joins TRBV5-4 to TRBJ1-2; TRBD1 matches 7 bases. The germline gives CDR1 SGHNT, CDR2 YYREEE (reference sequence). The CDR3 is 13 residues long. The CDR3 DNA sequence: TGTGCCAGCAGGCCGGGACAGTTCTATGGCCACACCTTC. Protein: CASRPGQFYGHTF.

The chain has TRBV7-2 and TRBJ2-7, with 13 positions matching TRBD2. CDR3 length equals 16 residues. Germline-derived CDR1 and CDR2 are SGHTA and FQGNSA. Trimming cost V 4 bases and J 6 bases; bases outside gene matches: 9. The CDR3 sequence: CASSSFATSGRGEQYF. The CDR3 region has the DNA TGTGCCAGCAGCTCCTTTGCCACTAGCGGGAGGGGCGAGCAGTACTTC.

The chain combines TRBV6-1 with TRBJ1-4; TRBD1 is a possible D gene (5 bases). Trimming pared 8 bases from V and 8 bases from J, leaving 15 bases between. In germline, CDR1 is MNHNS, CDR2 SASEGT. This CDR3 comprises 13 residues. The CDR3 DNA reads as TGTGCCAGCGATGGGGACCGAGGGGAAAAACTGTTTTTT. It yields the protein CASDGDRGEKLFF.

The CDR3 loop is CASSEGAGGSYNEQFF. The CDR3 DNA follows: TGTGCCAGCAGTGAGGGGGCGGGAGGGTCCTACAATGAGCAGTTCTTC. The chain has TRBV6-1 and TRBJ2-1; TRBD2 matches at 9 bases. CDR3 length equals 16 residues. Looked up from germline, CDR1 is MNHNS and CDR2 is SASEGT. Trimming took 3 bases from V and 1 from J; bases not matched to a gene: 4.

This clone was recorded once. The gene calls are TRBV30 and TRBJ1-4, with TRBD1 as a possible D gene (6 bases). Germline CDR1 and CDR2: GTSNPN and SVGIG (reference sequence). V lost 3 bases and J 0 bases, leaving 14 bases between the germline ends. There are 16 residues in the CDR3. CDR3 in amino acids: CAWSLSRTATNEKLFF. The CDR3 DNA reads as TGTGCCTGGAGCCTGTCTCGGACAGCAACTAATGAAAAACTGTTTTTT.

The CDR3 here is CASSLGVGAMNTEAFF. DNA for the CDR3: TGCGCCAGCAGCTTGGGCGTAGGGGCAATGAACACTGAAGCTTTCTTT. The J gene is TRBJ1-1, the V gene TRBV5-1; possibly TRBD1 for D (5 bases). CDR1 is SGHRS, CDR2 YFSETQ, per germline. The CDR3 covers 16 residues. Trimming pared 0 bases from V and 0 bases from J, leaving 12 bases between.

The V gene is TRBV6-6, the J gene TRBJ2-1; no firm D call. The germline V gene encodes CDR1 MNHNY and CDR2 SVGAGI (reference sequence). Deletions cut 8 bases from V and 4 bases from J, with 12 bases between. This CDR3 region has 13 residues. DNA for the CDR3: TGTGCCAGCTTCAACAGTGGATACAATGAGCAGTTCTTC. It encodes CASFNSGYNEQFF.

V usage is TRBV10-1 and J usage is TRBJ1-1; 11 bases map to TRBD1. Germline-derived CDR1 and CDR2 are WNHNN and SYGVQD (reference sequence). This CDR3 is 14 amino acids long. V was pared by 7 bases and J by 3 bases, with 4 bases of the junction left unmatched. The CDR3 region has the DNA TGCGCCAGCATATCGGGACAGGGGGACACTGAAGCTTTCTTT. Its translation: CASISGQGDTEAFF.

The chain uses TRBV28 and TRBJ1-2; tentative D call: TRBD1 (6 bases). CDR1 and CDR2 (germline): MDHEN, SYDVKM. V dropped 0 bases and J dropped 4 bases, with 6 bases sitting between them. The CDR3 has 13 amino acids. The CDR3 spells CASSLWTGYGYTF. The CDR3 DNA is TGTGCCAGCAGTTTATGGACAGGCTATGGCTACACCTTC.

The V call is TRBV6-6, the J call TRBJ1-2; D gene uncertain. With 0 bases removed from V and 2 bases from J, the gap between germline ends came to 10 bases. CDR1 MNHNY and CDR2 SVGAGI come from the germline V gene (reference sequence). There are 15 residues in the CDR3. CDR3 nucleotides: TGTGCCAGCAGTTACTCTGCTAACGGGAACTATGGCTACACCTTC. Protein product: CASSYSANGNYGYTF.

This chain uses TRBV4-1 with TRBJ2-4; maybe TRBD1 (6 bases). Trimming removed 10 bases from V and 5 bases from J, with 12 bases in between. This CDR3 is built from 12 residues. The V gene's germline CDR1 is MGHRA and CDR2 YSYEKL. This CDR3 reads CANRQAENIQYF. The CDR3 DNA follows: TGCGCCAACCGACAGGCGGAAAACATTCAGTACTTC.

V gene TRBV19 combines with J gene TRBJ2-7, with a possible D match to TRBD1 (6 bases). Germline CDR1 is LNHDA and CDR2 is SQIVND (reference sequence). The CDR3 runs to 15 residues. V gave up 5 bases and J gave up 2 bases, with 16 bases separating them. The CDR3 DNA is TGTGCCAGTAGTTTCACCGGGACACTCGCCTACGAGCAGTACTTC. Translating it yields CASSFTGTLAYEQYF.

The CDR3 sequence: CASSFVGSGQETQYF. Here the CDR3 DNA reads TGCGCCAGCAGCTTTGTAGGGAGTGGACAAGAGACCCAGTACTTC. The chain joins TRBV5-1 to TRBJ2-5; maybe TRBD2 (5 bases). Trimming shortened V by 2 bases and J by 2 bases, and 13 bases separated the two germline ends. This CDR3 comprises 15 residues. Germline CDR1 SGHRS, CDR2 YFSETQ.

Worth noting for this clone: A much larger clone differs by one base, so this may be a read error. The conserved final phenylalanine or tryptophan is absent from the CDR3, which likely points to a read error. V is TRBV9 and J is TRBJ1-2; no firm D call. The V end was cut by 3 bases, the J end by 8 bases, with 11 bases between. The germline V gene has CDR1 SGDLS and CDR2 YYNGEE. The CDR3 is made up of 12 amino acids. This CDR3 reads CASSGEGWGYTS. The CDR3 nucleotides are TGTGCCAGCAGCGGAGAAGGGTGGGGCTACACCTCC.

CDR3 loop: CASSSGTNTDTQYF. The CDR3 DNA is TGTGCCAGCAGCTCTGGGACAAACACAGATACGCAGTATTTT. V usage is TRBV11-3 and J usage is TRBJ2-3; tentatively, D is TRBD1 (6 bases). The V gene lost 4 bases and the J gene lost 2 bases, with 10 bases spanning the gap. This CDR3 is 14 amino acids long. Germline-derived CDR1 and CDR2 are SGHNT and YENEEA.